These 21 T cell receptor beta chains were all obtained from the same sample, sequenced in a study of lymphopenia after photon versus proton radiotherapy. Generated by immunoSEQ multiplex PCR, the TCRdb table keeps only in-frame clones and is missing some. The sample includes about 39,000 clones, 80% to 95% of them seen just once. Here the sequenced sample was peripheral blood, taken from a patient treated with photon-based radiotherapy. The source is a man aged 60-69 years with cholangiocarcinoma.

The V gene is TRBV6-5, the J gene TRBJ2-5; unclear D gene. V lost 5 bases to trimming and J lost 5 bases, with 12 bases between them. Germline V gene data show CDR1 as MNHEY and CDR2 as SVGAGI. There are 13 residues in the CDR3. CDR3 region: CASSIAPGETQYF. The CDR3 DNA reads TGTGCCAGCAGTATTGCCCCCGGGGAGACCCAGTACTTC.

The rearrangement uses TRBV28 and TRBJ2-3, with D possibly TRBD2 on 5 matching bases. This CDR3 is 14 amino acids long. CDR1 and CDR2 (germline): MDHEN, SYDVKM. V was pared by 6 bases and J by 2 bases, with 12 bases between. CDR3 coding DNA: TGTGCCAGCAGGGCGGGCGACATCACAGATACGCAGTATTTT. Protein sequence: CASRAGDITDTQYF.

The chain employs TRBV7-6 and TRBJ1-2; 9 nucleotides match TRBD1. The V gene's germline CDR1 is SGHVS and CDR2 FNYEAQ. CDR3 size: 14 residues. Trimming took 5 bases from V and 4 from J; bases not matched to a gene: 5. The CDR3 nucleotides read TGTGCCAGCAGCCCGGGACAGGGAACCTATGGCTACACCTTC. Its protein is CASSPGQGTYGYTF.

This chain joins TRBV18 and TRBJ1-1; D ambiguous. This CDR3 comprises 13 residues. V was pared by 1 base and J by 8 bases, with 11 bases between. The V gene's germline CDR1 is KGHSH and CDR2 LQKENI. Here the CDR3 DNA reads TGTGCCAGCTCACCACTCGAAGCAGAGGAAGCTTTCTTT. It codes for CASSPLEAEEAFF.

This chain connects TRBV5-4 to TRBJ1-2; TRBD1 matches at 9 bases. Germline CDR1 is SGHNT and CDR2 is YYREEE (reference sequence). This CDR3 has 14 residues. Trimming at V came to 3 bases and at J to 8 bases, leaving 8 bases not matched to a gene. The CDR3 loop is CASSSPGQGGGYTF. In nucleotides, the CDR3 is TGTGCCAGCAGCTCACCGGGACAGGGTGGGGGCTACACCTTC.

This clone showed up just a few times. V is TRBV5-1 and J is TRBJ2-1; D may be TRBD1 (6 bases). Germline V CDR1 and CDR2: SGHRS, YFSETQ. V lost 0 bases, J lost 1 base, and 11 bases lay in between. CDR3 length equals 16 residues. CDR3 coding DNA: TGCGCCAGCAGCTTGGTGGGGGCATCGTCCTACAATGAGCAGTTCTTC. It codes for CASSLVGASSYNEQFF.

This chain links TRBV28 with TRBJ1-2; D is unresolved. V lost 6 bases and J lost 8, with 19 bases in between. This CDR3 contains 14 residues. Per the germline V gene, CDR1 is MDHEN and CDR2 is SYDVKM. CDR3 protein: CASSLRAVIEGYTF. CDR3 sequence (DNA): TGTGCCAGCAGCCTGCGGGCTGTGATAGAGGGCTACACCTTC.

V usage is TRBV5-6 and J usage is TRBJ1-5, with D possibly matching TRBD1 (6 bases). Trimming removed 4 bases at V and 7 bases at J, with 21 bases between. This CDR3 is built from 16 residues. The germline V gene encodes CDR1 SGHDT and CDR2 YYEEEE. The CDR3 bases are TGTGCCAGCAGCCATTACCCACAGGGTCGGGGACAGCCCCAGCATTTT. This sequence encodes CASSHYPQGRGQPQHF.

This chain links TRBV28 with TRBJ1-2, with TRBD1 identical over 7 bases. CDR1 and CDR2 from the germline V gene are MDHEN and SYDVKM. V was pared by 10 bases and J by 5 bases, with 16 bases of the junction left unmatched. This CDR3 contains 15 residues. CDR3 DNA sequence: TGTGCCATCAAGAAGACAGGGCTCTTTAGATATGGCTACACCTTC. Residues: CAIKKTGLFRYGYTF.

The chain has TRBV7-3 and TRBJ2-1, with 8 bases fitting TRBD1. This CDR3 region has 13 residues. V gave up 4 bases and J gave up 6 bases; unmatched junction bases: 2. Germline lookup yields CDR1 SGHTA and CDR2 FQGTGA. The CDR3 loop is CASSSGQGNEQFF. The CDR3 nucleotides are TGTGCCAGCAGCTCTGGACAGGGCAATGAGCAGTTCTTC.

The chain has TRBV5-6 and TRBJ2-5; 8 positions match TRBD1. The CDR3 sequence is 13 residues long. Germline V CDR1 and CDR2: SGHDT, YYEEEE. J was trimmed by 4 bases and V by 2 bases; bases with no gene match: 1. CDR3 coding DNA: TGTGCCAGCAGCTTTGACAGGGGAGAGACCCAGTACTTC. As protein: CASSFDRGETQYF.

The rearrangement links TRBV2 to TRBJ1-5; TRBD1 might be the D (6 bases). The CDR3 covers 14 residues. CDR1 is SNHLY and CDR2 is FYNNEI in the germline V gene. V lost 3 bases and J lost 2, with 8 bases in between. The CDR3 DNA reads TGTGCCAGCAGTGATAGGACAGGCAATCAGCCCCAGCATTTT. Translating gives CASSDRTGNQPQHF.

The chain has TRBV11-3 and TRBJ1-1, with D unresolved. Germline CDR1 and CDR2: SGHNT and YENEEA. This CDR3 has 15 amino acids. V shed 1 base and J shed 1 base, with 10 bases lying between them. In nucleotides, the CDR3 is TGTGCCAGCAGCTTAGTGACACTATCGAACACTGAAGCTTTCTTT. This codes for CASSLVTLSNTEAFF.

The V and J genes are TRBV6-5 and TRBJ1-1; maybe TRBD1 (6 bases). V was shortened by 0 bases and J by 4 bases, with 9 bases between the two germline ends. Germline-derived CDR1 and CDR2 are MNHEY and SVGAGI. The CDR3 has 14 residues. The CDR3 sequence: CASSYSQGFTEAFF. The CDR3 DNA reads as TGTGCCAGCAGTTACTCACAGGGCTTCACTGAAGCTTTCTTT.

V gene TRBV27 combines with J gene TRBJ2-2; the D gene is possibly TRBD1 (6 bases). V was shortened by 2 bases and J by 9 bases, with 16 bases between the two germline ends. The germline V gene encodes CDR1 MNHEY and CDR2 SMNVEV (reference sequence). The CDR3 consists of 15 residues. CDR3 residues: CASSLKGRGHRELFF. As DNA, the CDR3 is TGTGCCAGCAGTTTAAAAGGCAGGGGCCACCGGGAGCTGTTTTTT.

The chain is built from TRBV2 and TRBJ2-5, with D unresolved. V was shortened by 2 bases and J by 14 bases, with 12 bases between the two germline ends. The CDR3 length is 11 residues. Per the germline V gene, CDR1 is SNHLY and CDR2 is FYNNEI. The CDR3 spells CASSEPDPFYF. Here the CDR3 DNA reads TGTGCCAGCAGTGAACCGGATCCCTTTTACTTC.

The J gene is TRBJ1-5, the V gene TRBV28; TRBD1 might be the D (5 bases). Germline assignment: CDR1 MDHEN and CDR2 SYDVKM. The V gene lost 6 bases and the J gene lost 7 bases, with 13 bases spanning the gap. The CDR3 extends over 13 amino acids. The CDR3 nucleotides are TGTGCCAGCAGCATTATTGGGGGGCAGCCCCAGCATTTT. Translation: CASSIIGGQPQHF.

The rearrangement uses TRBV14 and TRBJ2-1; 10 positions match TRBD2. The V gene's germline CDR1 is SGHDN and CDR2 FVKESK. Germline trimming cut 3 bases from V and 3 bases from J; bases unmatched to any gene: 5. The length of the CDR3 is 16 residues. In DNA form, the CDR3 reads TGTGCCAGCAGCCAGGGAAGCGGGAGGGTCTACAATGAGCAGTTCTTC. As protein: CASSQGSGRVYNEQFF.

The chain uses TRBV11-3 and TRBJ2-7; D gene uncertain. The CDR3 totals 15 residues. The germline V and J ends were trimmed by 1 base and 0 bases, with 10 bases remaining between them. CDR1 SGHNT and CDR2 YENEEA come from the germline V gene. In DNA, the CDR3 is TGTGCCAGCAGCTTAGCCCCCCTAAGCTCCTACGAGCAGTACTTC. Translated: CASSLAPLSSYEQYF.

This clone appeared a single time. The rearrangement uses TRBV2 and TRBJ1-4; D gene ambiguous. The CDR3 is 12 amino acids. Per germline, CDR1 SNHLY and CDR2 FYNNEI. With 8 bases removed from V and 6 bases from J, the gap between germline ends came to 10 bases. CDR3 loop: CASGPPDEKLFF. The CDR3, as DNA: TGTGCCAGCGGACCCCCGGATGAAAAACTGTTTTTT.

The V and J genes are TRBV19 and TRBJ1-4; 7 nucleotides agree with TRBD1. The V gene's germline CDR1 is LNHDA and CDR2 SQIVND (reference sequence). Trimming at V came to 2 bases and at J to 7 bases, leaving 13 bases not matched to a gene. The CDR3 contains 17 residues. The CDR3 region has the DNA TGTGCCAGTAGTATACTTGGACAGGTCGAGGATTTTGAAAAACTGTTTTTT. Its protein is CASSILGQVEDFEKLFF.